This entry lists 30 T cell receptor beta chains sequenced from one sample in a study of T cells in Graves' hyperthyroidism and ophthalmopathy. RNA transcripts were the template for amplifying TCR beta CDR3 regions. A first-round RT-PCR of the TCR CDR3 used the HTBI primer set. TCRdb ran MiXCR on the multiplex PCR reads and lists one entry per CDR3 protein. Among around 300,000 distinct CDR3 sequences listed, about 16% were seen once. The specimen was blood. These TCRs come from a woman between 50 and 59 years old with Graves' hyperthyroidism that later progressed to Graves' ophthalmopathy.

This clonotype was detected many times. The chain links TRBV18 to TRBJ1-1, with D unclear. The germline V and J ends were trimmed by 3 bases and 6 bases, with 8 bases remaining between them. Per the germline V gene, CDR1 is KGHSH and CDR2 is LQKENI. This CDR3 has 12 amino acids. The CDR3 nucleotides read TGTGCCAGCTCACCGTATTTCCCTGAAGCTTTCTTT. It codes for CASSPYFPEAFF.

This clonotype was counted only a few times. The chain uses TRBV20-1 and TRBJ2-1; D not resolved. Trimming removed 0 bases from V and 9 bases from J, with 6 bases in between. The CDR3 length is 11 residues. Looked up from germline, CDR1 is DFQATT and CDR2 is SNEGSKA (reference sequence). CDR3 DNA: TGCAGTGCTAGAGAAGTGGTTGAGCAGTTCTTC. It is translated as CSAREVVEQFF.

The chain employs TRBV12-3 or TRBV12-4 and TRBJ2-6, with unresolved D. This CDR3 region has 15 residues. The ends were cut back, 5 bases at V and 0 bases at J, with 8 bases in the middle. In DNA, the CDR3 is TGTGCCAGCAGTGTCACCCCCTCTGGGGCCAACGTCCTGACTTTC. Translating it yields CASSVTPSGANVLTF.

In its sample, this clonotype was seen many times. The chain recombines TRBV20-1 with TRBJ2-3; possibly TRBD1 for D (7 bases). The CDR3 extends over 15 amino acids. The germline V and J ends were trimmed by 6 bases and 1 base, with 17 bases remaining between them. CDR1 is DFQATT, CDR2 SNEGSKA, per germline (reference sequence). The CDR3 DNA is TGCAGTGCAAAAAGGCGGGACAGTGGCACAGATACGCAGTATTTT. Translated, it gives CSAKRRDSGTDTQYF.

This clonotype was detected a few times. The chain has TRBV4-1 and TRBJ2-1, with unresolved D. Germline V lookup: CDR1 MGHRA, CDR2 YSYEKL. V lost 0 bases, J lost 8 bases, and 8 bases lay in between. This CDR3 has 13 residues. The CDR3 sequence is CASSQEFIDEQFF. The CDR3 DNA sequence: TGCGCCAGCAGCCAAGAATTCATCGATGAGCAGTTCTTC.

This clonotype was seen ten or more times. This sequence joins TRBV20-1 and TRBJ2-5; TRBD1 matches at 8 bases. Losses at the gene ends were 6 bases for V and 2 bases for J; bases not matched to a gene: 5. Per germline, CDR1 DFQATT and CDR2 SNEGSKA (reference sequence). This CDR3 has 13 amino acids. CDR3 sequence: CSASRGRQETQYF. CDR3 DNA: TGCAGTGCCAGCAGGGGGCGGCAAGAGACCCAGTACTTC.

The V call is TRBV7-9, the J call TRBJ1-1; unclear D gene. CDR3 length: 14 amino acids. V lost 5 bases, J lost 1 base, and 11 bases lay in between. Germline V gene data show CDR1 as SEHNR and CDR2 as FQNEAQ (reference sequence). CDR3 sequence (DNA): TGTGCCAGCAGCCCAACAAGGGAGAACACTGAAGCTTTCTTT. Amino acids: CASSPTRENTEAFF.

This clonotype occurred many times. The gene calls are TRBV12-3 or TRBV12-4 and TRBJ2-2; no definite D call. Between the trimmed V and J ends, which lost 9 bases and 1 base, there was a span of 12 bases. The CDR3 covers 14 residues. The DNA of the CDR3 is TGTGCCAGTACGCTAGGTGTGAACACCGGGGAGCTGTTTTTT. This sequence encodes CASTLGVNTGELFF.

This clonotype was seen at least ten times. CDR3 nucleotides: TGCGCCAGCAGCTTGGGATTCGGTAGTGGGAACAATGAGCAGTTCTTC. Amino acid sequence: CASSLGFGSGNNEQFF. The chain uses TRBV5-1 and TRBJ2-1, with D unclear. Trimming stripped 0 bases from V and 5 bases from J, with 15 bases between. The germline V gene has CDR1 SGHRS and CDR2 YFSETQ. This CDR3 is 16 amino acids long.

This chain joins TRBV5-1 and TRBJ1-2; no reliable D call. The CDR3 totals 13 residues. The germline gives CDR1 SGHRS, CDR2 YFSETQ. Between the trimmed V and J ends, which lost 9 bases and 2 bases, there was a span of 14 bases. CDR3 coding DNA: TGCGCCACCCGCGGCGACGGGAACTATGGCTACACCTTC. Amino acid sequence: CATRGDGNYGYTF. Based on the CDR3 plus reference TRBV5-1 and TRBJ1-2, the full variable domain is KAGVTQTPRYLIKTRGQQVTLSCSPISGHRSVSWYQQTPGQGLQFLFEYFSETQRNKGNFPGRFSGRQFSNSRSEMNVSTLELGDSALYLCATRGDGNYGYTFGSGTRLTVV.

Only a few counts were recorded for this clonotype. At one boundary the junction diverges from the germline segment, which might be a read error. The chain recombines TRBV28 with TRBJ2-7, with 8 bases that match TRBD1. CDR3 length equals 14 residues. The germline gives CDR1 MDHEN, CDR2 SYDVKM. CDR3 protein: CASSYGPGGYGQYF. In DNA form, the CDR3 reads TGTGCCAGCAGCTATGGGCCAGGGGGCTACGGGCAGTACTTC.

This clonotype was recorded at least ten times. The chain carries TRBV29-1 and TRBJ1-1; D uncertain. This CDR3 comprises 11 residues. V was clipped by 3 bases and J by 1 base, with 3 bases between them. Germline CDR1 is SQVTM and CDR2 is ANQGSEA. CDR3 bases: TGCAGCGTTGATGGGAACACTGAAGCTTTCTTT. As protein: CSVDGNTEAFF. The full variable domain, with the rest looked up from reference TRBV29-1 and TRBJ1-1, is SAVISQKPSRDICQRGTSLTIQCQVDSQVTMMFWYRQQPGQSLTLIATANQGSEATYESGFVIDKFPISRPNLTFSTLTVSNMSPEDSSIYLCSVDGNTEAFFGQGTRLTVV.

This rearrangement joins TRBV4-1 to TRBJ2-7; tentatively, D is TRBD1 (5 bases). The CDR3 contains 14 residues. V was clipped by 0 bases and J by 2 bases, with 8 bases between them. Per the germline V gene, CDR1 is MGHRA and CDR2 is YSYEKL. CDR3 bases: TGCGCCAGCAGCCAAGAAGCACAGGCCTACGAGCAGTACTTC. Protein sequence: CASSQEAQAYEQYF.

This chain uses TRBV4-1 with TRBJ2-7; 11 positions match TRBD1. Trimming cost V 2 bases and J 5 bases; bases outside gene matches: 5. The V gene's germline CDR1 is MGHRA and CDR2 YSYEKL. The CDR3 loop spans 15 amino acids. Here the CDR3 DNA reads TGCGCCAGCAGCCAATTCCCGGGACAGGGGGACGAGCAGTACTTC. This encodes CASSQFPGQGDEQYF.

Points on this clonotype: A much larger clone differs from this one at a single base, so this may be a read error. This likely comes from a read error, as the CDR3 has no conserved phenylalanine or tryptophan at its end. The chain is built from TRBV20-1 and TRBJ2-1, with 10 bases aligning to TRBD2. CDR1 DFQATT and CDR2 SNEGSKA come from the germline V gene (reference sequence). The CDR3 length is 18 residues. The ends lost 3 bases at V and 4 bases at J; junction bases unmatched: 15. The chain's CDR3 is CSASPLGAGGPEYNEQFS. The DNA of the CDR3 is TGCAGTGCTAGCCCTCTAGGAGCGGGAGGGCCGGAGTACAATGAGCAGTTCTCC.

This clonotype was detected ten times or more. This rearrangement joins TRBV6-2 or TRBV6-3 to TRBJ2-1; D perhaps matches TRBD2 (5 bases). Germline V gene sequence: CDR1 MNHEY, CDR2 SVGEGT. CDR3 length: 16 amino acids. The V end lost 6 bases, the J end lost 0 bases, and 15 bases lay between the germline ends. CDR3 coding DNA: TGTGCCAGCAGCCCCCGTTGGAGGAGCTCCTACAATGAGCAGTTCTTC. Protein sequence: CASSPRWRSSYNEQFF.

At least ten counts were recorded for this clonotype. The V and J genes are TRBV20-1 and TRBJ2-1; 13 bases align to TRBD2. The CDR3 totals 14 residues. V trimming: 5 bases; J trimming: 9 bases; junction bases outside the gene matches: 7. Germline V lookup: CDR1 DFQATT, CDR2 SNEGSKA (reference sequence). The CDR3: CSAAGTSGIVEQFF. For the CDR3, the DNA is TGCAGTGCTGCGGGGACTAGCGGGATTGTTGAGCAGTTCTTC.

The table lists this clonotype with a few counts. The chain couples TRBV5-4 to TRBJ1-3; TRBD1 matches at 7 bases. This CDR3 comprises 14 residues. Germline CDR1 SGHNT, CDR2 YYREEE (reference sequence). Trimming took 5 bases from V and 4 from J; bases not matched to a gene: 6. CDR3 amino acids: CASRRGLTGNTIYF. In nucleotides, the CDR3 is TGTGCCAGCAGGAGGGGGCTGACAGGAAACACCATATATTTT.

This clonotype was seen ten or more times. The CDR3: CASSLAVGDTQYF. The CDR3 bases are TGCGCCAGCAGCTTGGCCGTGGGAGATACGCAGTATTTT. This rearrangement joins TRBV5-1 to TRBJ2-3; D gene unclear. V dropped 0 bases and J dropped 5 bases, with 7 bases sitting between them. Germline CDR1 is SGHRS and CDR2 is YFSETQ. The CDR3 runs 13 residues.

The V call is TRBV7-3, the J call TRBJ2-1; 9 bases align to TRBD2. Germline V lookup: CDR1 SGHTA, CDR2 FQGTGA. After removal of 3 bases from V and 9 bases from J, the junction contained 6 bases not matched to a gene. The CDR3 is 14 amino acids. CDR3 DNA: TGTGCCAGCAGCTTTTCTTCTAGCGGGACTGAGCAGTTCTTC. As protein: CASSFSSSGTEQFF.

Only a few counts were recorded for this clonotype. The V call is TRBV15, the J call TRBJ1-2; D gene uncertain. Germline CDR1 is LNHNV and CDR2 is YYDKDF (reference sequence). V lost 6 bases to trimming and J lost 1 base, with 3 bases between them. The CDR3 is 11 residues long. The CDR3 DNA follows: TGTGCCACCAGGTATAACTATGGCTACACCTTC. The encoded protein is CATRYNYGYTF.

This clonotype was counted at least ten times. The chain couples TRBV20-1 to TRBJ2-1; 7 bases line up with TRBD2. The CDR3 sequence is 15 residues long. Per germline, CDR1 DFQATT and CDR2 SNEGSKA (reference sequence). The J segment lost 3 bases and the V segment lost 7 bases, leaving 12 bases of the junction unmatched. The DNA of the CDR3 is TGCAGTGGTGAGGGACTAACTGAAAACTACAATGAGCAGTTCTTC. Translated, it gives CSGEGLTENYNEQFF.

This clonotype was recorded at least ten times. The rearrangement links TRBV11-2 to TRBJ2-3; D is uncertain. V lost 5 bases and J 0 bases, leaving 9 bases between the germline ends. CDR1 SGHAT and CDR2 FQNNGV come from the germline V gene. CDR3 length equals 14 residues. CDR3: CASSPYWSTDTQYF. CDR3 bases: TGTGCCAGCAGCCCCTATTGGAGCACAGATACGCAGTATTTT.

This clonotype was seen ten or more times. The CDR3 reads CASSFRDGNTEAFF. CDR3 coding DNA: TGTGCCAGCAGCTTTCGGGATGGGAACACTGAAGCTTTCTTT. This chain uses TRBV7-2 with TRBJ1-1; D remains ambiguous. Germline V gives CDR1 SGHTA, CDR2 FQGNSA. CDR3 length: 14 residues. V lost 3 bases and J 1 base, leaving 9 bases between the germline ends. The whole variable domain, remainder taken from reference TRBV7-2 and TRBJ1-1, is GAGVSQSPSNKVTEKGKDVELRCDPISGHTALYWYRQSLGQGLEFLIYFQGNSAPDKSGLPSDRFSAERTGGSVSTLTIQRTQQEDSAVYLCASSFRDGNTEAFFGQGTRLTVV.

Many counts were recorded for this clonotype. V usage is TRBV12-3 or TRBV12-4 and J usage is TRBJ1-4, with TRBD1 as a possible D gene (5 bases). This CDR3 has 13 amino acids. The V gene lost 7 bases and the J gene lost 8 bases, with 14 bases spanning the gap. Here the CDR3 reads CASKASGGEKLFF. DNA of the CDR3: TGTGCCAGCAAAGCTTCCGGGGGAGAAAAACTGTTTTTT.

At least ten counts were recorded for this clonotype. This chain joins TRBV15 and TRBJ1-1; possible D gene TRBD1, 6 bases. This CDR3 spans 18 amino acids. Trimming stripped 0 bases from V and 6 bases from J, with 23 bases between. Germline CDR1 LNHNV, CDR2 YYDKDF (reference sequence). This chain's CDR3 is CATSRDSLLTTGRAEAFF. DNA for the CDR3: TGTGCCACCAGCAGAGATTCTCTCCTTACCACAGGGAGAGCTGAAGCTTTCTTT.

This clonotype was found many times. The chain joins TRBV4-1 to TRBJ2-3; no firm D call. This CDR3 contains 15 residues. Per germline, CDR1 MGHRA and CDR2 YSYEKL. The V gene lost 0 bases and the J gene lost 0 bases, with 7 bases spanning the gap. CDR3 DNA sequence: TGCGCCAGCAGCCAAGACTCTGAGAGCACAGATACGCAGTATTTT. Protein sequence: CASSQDSESTDTQYF.

The rearrangement uses TRBV3-1 and TRBJ2-2, with TRBD2 matching over 9 bases. V dropped 3 bases and J dropped 4; count of bases not matched to a gene: 3. Per the germline V gene, CDR1 is LGHDT and CDR2 is YNNKEL (reference sequence). The CDR3 is made up of 15 amino acids. CDR3: CASSHRTSATGELFF. The CDR3 DNA reads TGTGCCAGCAGCCATCGGACTAGCGCCACCGGGGAGCTGTTTTTT.

V gene TRBV7-3 combines with J gene TRBJ1-2; tentative D call: TRBD1 (6 bases). Germline V gene sequence: CDR1 SGHTA, CDR2 FQGTGA. CDR3 length: 15 residues. V was shortened by 4 bases and J by 3 bases, with 15 bases between the two germline ends. Here the CDR3 reads CASSSGPPGDYGYTF. The CDR3, as DNA: TGTGCCAGCAGCTCGGGACCGCCAGGGGACTATGGCTACACCTTC.

This clonotype appeared once. The chain employs TRBV7-9 and TRBJ1-1; D unresolved. Germline loops: CDR1 SEHNR, CDR2 FQNEAQ (reference sequence). V lost 2 bases, J lost 0 bases, and 7 bases lay in between. The CDR3 consists of 14 residues. CDR3 in DNA: TGTGCCAGCAGCTTATCTCAGATGAACACTGAAGCTTTCTTT. The encoded protein is CASSLSQMNTEAFF.